Reported below is one T cell receptor beta chain. In the study's own analysis: Amplification of reference gene primers provided the estimated nucleated cell counts. Only in-frame clones appear in the TCRdb table, and some are missing; sequencing was by immunoSEQ multiplex PCR. That table is the source of V, J and clone size, and D and trimming were worked out from the DNA. The sample includes around 100,000 clones, about 90% of them seen just once. The data are from a study of blood T cell repertoires in COVID-19. Study-level information: Italy, Spain and the United States were the sources of the convalescent and acute COVID-19 samples. PBMCs, B-cell-depleted T cells, or T cells provided the cDNA or gDNA that made up the material.

The germline V gene has CDR1 SGHTA and CDR2 FQGNSA. Trimming stripped 5 bases from V and 6 bases from J, with 20 bases between. The CDR3 has 16 amino acids. The chain joins TRBV7-2 to TRBJ2-1; maybe TRBD2 (5 bases). The receptor was derived from a man aged 50 or older with acute or convalescent COVID-19. The source material was peripheral blood. The CDR3 loop is CASSPAGNSGRNEQFF. The CDR3 bases are TGTGCCAGCAGCCCCGCCGGGAATTCGGGTCGCAATGAGCAGTTCTTC.